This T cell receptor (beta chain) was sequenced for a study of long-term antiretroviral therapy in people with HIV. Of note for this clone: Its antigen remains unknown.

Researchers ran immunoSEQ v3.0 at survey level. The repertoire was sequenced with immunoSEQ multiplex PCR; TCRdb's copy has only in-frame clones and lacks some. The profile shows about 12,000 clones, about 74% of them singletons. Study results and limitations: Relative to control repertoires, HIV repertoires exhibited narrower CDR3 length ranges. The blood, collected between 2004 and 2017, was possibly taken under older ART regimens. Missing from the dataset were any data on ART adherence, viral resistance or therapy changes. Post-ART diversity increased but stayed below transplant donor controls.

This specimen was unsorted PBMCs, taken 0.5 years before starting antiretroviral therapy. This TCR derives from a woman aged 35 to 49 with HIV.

CDR3 sequence (DNA): TGCGCCAGCAGCCAGGGAGGACCGGGGAATACGCAGTATTTT. It specifies CASSQGGPGNTQYF. The chain joins TRBV4-3 to TRBJ2-3; a possible D gene is TRBD2 (6 bases). The CDR3 totals 14 residues. The germline V gene encodes CDR1 LGHNA and CDR2 YSLEER. With 3 bases removed from V and 7 bases from J, the gap between germline ends came to 14 bases.